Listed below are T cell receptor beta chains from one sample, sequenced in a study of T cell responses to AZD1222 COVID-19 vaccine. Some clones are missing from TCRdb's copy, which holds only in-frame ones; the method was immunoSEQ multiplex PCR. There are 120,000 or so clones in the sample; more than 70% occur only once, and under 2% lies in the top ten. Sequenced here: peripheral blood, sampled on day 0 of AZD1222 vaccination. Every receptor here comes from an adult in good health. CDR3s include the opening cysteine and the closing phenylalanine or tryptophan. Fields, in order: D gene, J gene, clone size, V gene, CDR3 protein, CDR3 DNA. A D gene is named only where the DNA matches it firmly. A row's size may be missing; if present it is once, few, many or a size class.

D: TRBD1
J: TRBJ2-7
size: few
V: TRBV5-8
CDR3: CASIPGWDSLYEQYF
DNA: TGTGCCAGCATCCCCGGGTGGGACAGTCTTTACGAGCAGTACTTC

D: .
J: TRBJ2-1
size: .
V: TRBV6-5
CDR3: CASSWGLYNEQFF
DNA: TGTGCCAGCAGTTGGGGCCTCTACAATGAGCAGTTCTTC

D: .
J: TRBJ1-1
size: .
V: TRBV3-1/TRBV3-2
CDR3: CASRPRDRNTEAFF
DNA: TGTGCCAGCAGACCTCGCGACAGAAACACTGAAGCTTTCTTT

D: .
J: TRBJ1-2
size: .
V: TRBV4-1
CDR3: CASSLGPGESGYTF
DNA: TGCGCCAGCAGCCTGGGTCCAGGGGAGAGCGGCTACACCTTC

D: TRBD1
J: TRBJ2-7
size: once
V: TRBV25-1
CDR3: CASYSEGTGAPYEQYF
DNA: TGTGCCAGCTACTCGGAGGGGACAGGGGCCCCCTACGAGCAGTACTTC

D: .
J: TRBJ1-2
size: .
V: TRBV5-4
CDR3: CASSTRRGANYGYTF
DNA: TGTGCCAGCAGCACCCGACGGGGAGCTAACTATGGCTACACCTTC

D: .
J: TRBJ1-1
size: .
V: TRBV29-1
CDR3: CSVEVNGNTEAFF
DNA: TGCAGCGTTGAAGTAAACGGGAACACTGAAGCTTTCTTT

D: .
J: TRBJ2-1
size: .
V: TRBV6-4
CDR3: CASSAAQGNEQFF
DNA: TGTGCCAGCAGTGCAGCTCAGGGGAATGAGCAGTTCTTC

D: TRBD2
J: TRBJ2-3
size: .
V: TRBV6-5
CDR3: CASSYPSGSGTDTQYF
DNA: TGTGCCAGCAGTTACCCTAGCGGGAGCGGCACAGATACGCAGTATTTT

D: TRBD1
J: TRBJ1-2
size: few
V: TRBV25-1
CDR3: CASSPPPDRGYGYTF
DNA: TGTGCCAGCAGTCCGCCTCCGGACAGGGGCTATGGCTACACCTTC

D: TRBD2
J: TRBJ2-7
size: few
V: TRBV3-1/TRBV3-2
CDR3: CASSPWTSESSYEQYF
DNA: TGTGCCAGCAGTCCCTGGACTAGCGAGAGCTCCTACGAGCAGTACTTC

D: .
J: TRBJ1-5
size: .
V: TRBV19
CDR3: CASSIGWPQHF
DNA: TGTGCCAGTAGTATAGGGTGGCCCCAGCATTTT

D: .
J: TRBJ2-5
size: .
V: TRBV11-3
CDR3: CASSLVLGETQYF
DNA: TGTGCCAGCAGCTTAGTTTTGGGAGAGACCCAGTACTTC

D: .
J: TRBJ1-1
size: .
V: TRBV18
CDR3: CASSPFGVGTEAFF
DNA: TGTGCCAGCTCACCGTTCGGGGTTGGCACTGAAGCTTTCTTT

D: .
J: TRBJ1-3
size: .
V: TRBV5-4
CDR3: CASSSRGNTIYF
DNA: TGTGCCAGCAGCTCGCGAGGAAACACCATATATTTT

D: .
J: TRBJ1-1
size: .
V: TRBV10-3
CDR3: CAISDQVNTEAFF
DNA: TGTGCCATCAGTGATCAGGTGAACACTGAAGCTTTCTTT

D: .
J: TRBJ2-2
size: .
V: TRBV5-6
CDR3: CASSHTTGELFF
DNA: TGTGCCAGCAGCCATACCACCGGGGAGCTGTTTTTT

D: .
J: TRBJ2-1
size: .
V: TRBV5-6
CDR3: CASSFSGNEQFF
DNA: TGTGCCAGCAGCTTTAGCGGCAATGAGCAGTTCTTC

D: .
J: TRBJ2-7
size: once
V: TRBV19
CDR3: CASSPKKAYEQYF
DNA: TGTGCCAGTAGTCCGAAGAAGGCCTACGAGCAGTACTTC

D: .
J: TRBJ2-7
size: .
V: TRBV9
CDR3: CASGSGYEQYF
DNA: TGTGCCAGCGGTTCCGGCTACGAGCAGTACTTC

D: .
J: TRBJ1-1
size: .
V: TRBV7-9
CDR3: CASSLVAREGPKAFF
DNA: TGTGCCAGCAGCTTAGTCGCCAGGGAGGGACCCAAGGCTTTCTTT

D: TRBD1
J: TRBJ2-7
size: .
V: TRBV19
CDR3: CASSATGTGVEQYF
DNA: TGTGCCAGTAGTGCAACCGGGACAGGGGTCGAACAGTACTTC

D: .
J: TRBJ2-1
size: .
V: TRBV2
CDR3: CASEVSREKWNEQFF
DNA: TGTGCCAGCGAAGTTAGCAGGGAGAAATGGAATGAGCAGTTCTTC

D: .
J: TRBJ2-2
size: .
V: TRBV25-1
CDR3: CASSDPTNTGELFF
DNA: TGTGCCAGCAGTGATCCGACCAACACCGGGGAGCTGTTTTTT

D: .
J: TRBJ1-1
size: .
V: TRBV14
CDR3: CASSQGRANTEAFF
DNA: TGTGCCAGCAGCCAGGGACGGGCGAACACTGAAGCTTTCTTT

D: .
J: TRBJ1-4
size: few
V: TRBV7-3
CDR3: CASSLWTNEKLFF
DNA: TGTGCCAGCAGCTTATGGACTAATGAAAAACTGTTTTTT

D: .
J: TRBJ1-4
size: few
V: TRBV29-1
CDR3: CSVDTGGGTNEKLFF
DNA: TGCAGCGTTGATACGGGGGGCGGAACTAATGAAAAACTGTTTTTT

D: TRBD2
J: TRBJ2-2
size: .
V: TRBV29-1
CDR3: CSVALTSGGTGELFF
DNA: TGCAGCGTAGCCCTGACTAGCGGGGGCACCGGGGAGCTGTTTTTT

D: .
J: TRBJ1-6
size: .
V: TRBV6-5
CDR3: CASSTGKNSPLHF
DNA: TGTGCCAGCAGCACAGGGAAGAATTCACCCCTCCACTTT

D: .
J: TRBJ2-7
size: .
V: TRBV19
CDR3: CASSIAQAYEQYF
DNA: TGTGCCAGTAGTATCGCCCAAGCCTACGAGCAGTACTTC

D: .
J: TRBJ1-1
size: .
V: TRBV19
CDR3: CASSIAMNTEAFF
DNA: TGTGCCAGTAGTATAGCGATGAACACTGAAGCTTTCTTT

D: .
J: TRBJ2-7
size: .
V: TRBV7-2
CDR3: CASSLGGTYEQYF
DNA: TGTGCCAGCAGTCTCGGGGGAACCTACGAGCAGTACTTC

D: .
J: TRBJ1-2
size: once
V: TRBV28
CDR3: CASAPAGYGYTF
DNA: TGTGCCAGCGCCCCGGCAGGATATGGCTACACCTTC

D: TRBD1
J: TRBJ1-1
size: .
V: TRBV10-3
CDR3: CAISESPAGTGANTEAFF
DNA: TGTGCCATCAGTGAGTCCCCAGCCGGGACAGGGGCGAACACTGAAGCTTTCTTT

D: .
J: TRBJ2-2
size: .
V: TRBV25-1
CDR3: CASTVSPTGELFF
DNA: TGTGCAAGCACGGTGTCCCCCACCGGGGAGCTGTTTTTT

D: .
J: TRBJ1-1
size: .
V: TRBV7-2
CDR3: CASSLDRLNTEAFF
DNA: TGTGCCAGCAGCTTAGACAGACTGAACACTGAAGCTTTCTTT

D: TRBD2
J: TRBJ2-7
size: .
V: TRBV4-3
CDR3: CASSQGLAAQYEQYF
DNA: TGCGCCAGCAGCCAAGGACTAGCGGCACAGTACGAGCAGTACTTC

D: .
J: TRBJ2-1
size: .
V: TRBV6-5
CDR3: CANGPVYNEQFF
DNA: TGTGCCAACGGACCGGTTTACAATGAGCAGTTCTTC

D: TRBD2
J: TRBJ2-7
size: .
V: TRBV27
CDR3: CASSSPAGGVYEQYF
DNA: TGTGCCAGCAGTTCCCCAGCGGGAGGCGTCTACGAGCAGTACTTC

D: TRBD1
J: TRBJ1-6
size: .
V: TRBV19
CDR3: CASSILPGQGNSPLHF
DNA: TGTGCCAGTAGTATACTACCGGGACAGGGTAATTCACCCCTCCACTTT

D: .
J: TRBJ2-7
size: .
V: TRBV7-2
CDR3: CASSPGTVSYEQYF
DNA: TGTGCCAGCAGCCCGGGGACTGTCTCCTACGAGCAGTACTTC

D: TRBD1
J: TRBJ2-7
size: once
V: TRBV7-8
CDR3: CASSNRQGSYEQYF
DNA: TGTGCCAGCAGCAACCGACAGGGCTCCTACGAGCAGTACTTC

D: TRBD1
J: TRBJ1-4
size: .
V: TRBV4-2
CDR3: CASSQPTGGDDTNEKLFF
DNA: TGTGCCAGCAGCCAACCCACAGGGGGCGATGACACTAATGAAAAACTGTTTTTT

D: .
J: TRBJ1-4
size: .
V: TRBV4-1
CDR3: CASSQGTVATNEKLFF
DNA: TGCGCCAGCAGCCAAGGAACAGTTGCAACTAATGAAAAACTGTTTTTT

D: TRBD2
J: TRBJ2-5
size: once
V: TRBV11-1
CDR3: CASSLAQRTGGETQYF
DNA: TGTGCCAGCAGCTTAGCACAGCGGACCGGGGGGGAGACCCAGTACTTC

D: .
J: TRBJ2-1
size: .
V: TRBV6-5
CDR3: CASSYSYEQFF
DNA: TGTGCCAGCAGTTACTCCTATGAGCAGTTCTTC

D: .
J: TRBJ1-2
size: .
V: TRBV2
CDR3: CASSEQGGQSGYTF
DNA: TGTGCCAGCAGTGAACAGGGAGGACAAAGTGGCTACACCTTC

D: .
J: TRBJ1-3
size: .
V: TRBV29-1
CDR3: CSVETHYSGNTIYF
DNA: TGCAGCGTCGAGACTCACTACTCTGGAAACACCATATATTTT

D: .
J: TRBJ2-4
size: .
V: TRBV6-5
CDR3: CASRTKNIQYF
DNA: TGTGCCAGCAGAACCAAAAACATTCAGTACTTC

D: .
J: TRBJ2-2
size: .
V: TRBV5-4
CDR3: CASSLFSASNTGELFF
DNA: TGTGCCAGCAGCTTGTTCAGCGCTTCGAACACCGGGGAGCTGTTTTTT

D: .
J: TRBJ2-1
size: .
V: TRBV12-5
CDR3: CASGSGNEQFF
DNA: TGTGCTAGTGGTTCAGGCAATGAGCAGTTCTTC

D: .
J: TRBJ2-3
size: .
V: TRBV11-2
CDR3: CASSLGVGLTDTQYF
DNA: TGTGCCAGCAGCTTAGGGGTGGGGCTTACAGATACGCAGTATTTT